A single sample is the source of the 18 T cell receptor beta chains below, sequenced in a study of graft-versus-host responses after intestinal transplantation. Libraries were prepared by immunoSEQ multiplex PCR; TCRdb keeps only in-frame clonotypes and omits some of them. Of approximately 100,000 clones listed, approximately 85% were seen once; the top ten hold roughly 1.4%. The sample here was PBMCs, taken 255 days after intestinal transplant. The receptors were gathered from a human patient who received an intestinal transplant, so some T cells may come from the graft donor.

This chain connects TRBV6-1 to TRBJ1-1, with D perhaps TRBD1 (5 bases). Germline assignment: CDR1 MNHNS and CDR2 SASEGT. V was cut by 7 bases and J by 0 bases, with 9 bases left in between. This CDR3 has 13 residues. The CDR3 nucleotides are TGTGCCAGCACACGGGACCTGAACACTGAAGCTTTCTTT. This encodes CASTRDLNTEAFF.

This clone appeared a few times. The rearrangement joins TRBV28 to TRBJ1-2; the D gene is possibly TRBD1 (5 bases). This CDR3 spans 15 amino acids. Between the trimmed V and J ends, which lost 2 bases and 8 bases, there was a span of 18 bases. Germline V lookup: CDR1 MDHEN, CDR2 SYDVKM. The CDR3 protein is CASSLDNRRWVGYTF. In DNA form, the CDR3 reads TGTGCCAGCAGTTTAGATAACAGGCGGTGGGTAGGCTACACCTTC.

The rearrangement joins TRBV4-1 to TRBJ1-4; TRBD1 agrees at 7 bases. The germline V gene encodes CDR1 MGHRA and CDR2 YSYEKL. The CDR3 runs to 13 residues. J gave up 7 bases and V 6 bases, and 5 bases lay outside the gene matches. The CDR3 reads CASRGQGGEKLFF. In DNA form, the CDR3 reads TGCGCCAGCAGGGGGCAGGGGGGTGAAAAACTGTTTTTT.

The chain employs TRBV6-1 and TRBJ2-7; 7 bases are shared with TRBD1. The ends lost 9 bases at V and 3 bases at J; junction bases unmatched: 5. Germline lookup yields CDR1 MNHNS and CDR2 SASEGT. The CDR3 has 12 residues. Here the CDR3 DNA reads TGTGCCAGGGGGGACAGTGTCTACGAGCAGTACGTC. Translation gives CARGDSVYEQYV.

This clone was seen a single time. The CDR3 DNA reads as TGTGCCAGCTCACCACTCACCTACGAGCAGTACTTC. Its protein is CASSPLTYEQYF. This rearrangement joins TRBV18 to TRBJ2-7; D ambiguous. The germline CDR1 and CDR2 sequences are KGHSH and LQKENI. V lost 1 base and J lost 2, with 3 bases in between. The CDR3 extends over 12 amino acids.

This rearrangement joins TRBV18 to TRBJ2-7; TRBD2 is a possible D gene (5 bases). In germline, CDR1 is KGHSH, CDR2 LQKENI. This CDR3 has 13 amino acids. The V and J ends lost 2 bases and 4 bases respectively, with 9 bases between them. CDR3 loop: CASSPAREYEQYV. DNA of the CDR3: TGTGCCAGCTCACCAGCAAGGGAGTACGAGCAGTACGTC.

The chain recombines TRBV5-1 with TRBJ2-5, with a possible D match to TRBD2 (6 bases). Germline CDR1 SGHRS, CDR2 YFSETQ. The CDR3 is 14 amino acids. V was shortened by 2 bases and J by 5 bases, with 13 bases between the two germline ends. The CDR3 region has the DNA TGCGCCAGCAGCTTAGGAGGGAGCGGTGAGACCCAGTACTTC. Protein: CASSLGGSGETQYF.

Only one count was recorded for this clone. This chain joins TRBV4-2 and TRBJ2-3; TRBD2 agrees at 11 bases. In germline, CDR1 is LGHNA, CDR2 YNFKEQ. The junction had 5 bases not matched to a gene; V was cut back by 0 bases and J by 0 bases. The CDR3 spans 18 residues. CDR3 coding DNA: TGTGCCAGCAGCCAAGAAGTAGCGGGGGGGCCGAGCACAGATACGCAGTATTTT. This codes for CASSQEVAGGPSTDTQYF.

This clone was counted a few times. The chain is built from TRBV6-5 and TRBJ2-7; 7 positions match TRBD1. V gave up 5 bases and J gave up 0 bases; unmatched junction bases: 4. This CDR3 is 14 amino acids long. Germline V gene lookup returns CDR1 MNHEY and CDR2 SVGAGI. The CDR3 nucleotides are TGTGCCAGCAGTGAAGGGGACAGCTCCTACGAGCAGTACTTC. As protein: CASSEGDSSYEQYF.

The rearrangement uses TRBV7-9 and TRBJ2-7; 8 bases align to TRBD2. V lost 3 bases and J lost 6; bases outside the gene matches: 7. Germline V CDR1 and CDR2: SEHNR, FQNEAQ (reference sequence). The CDR3 is 14 residues long. The CDR3, as DNA: TGTGCCAGCAGCTTGACTAGCGAGTTTCCCGAGCAGTACTTC. Protein product: CASSLTSEFPEQYF.

Remarks on this clone: A read error may account for a junction end that differs from germline. The chain links TRBV4-1 to TRBJ1-6, with 9 bases that match TRBD1. The germline CDR1 and CDR2 sequences are MGHRA and YSYEKL. The length of the CDR3 is 16 residues. This chain's CDR3 is CASSRDRGTYSSPLHF. In DNA form, the CDR3 reads TGCGCCAGCAGCCGAGACAGGGGGACTTATAGTTCACCCCTCCACTTT.

The CDR3 DNA sequence: TGTGCCAGCAGTGAAGTCGGGATTCGGGAGACCCAGTACTTC. Protein product: CASSEVGIRETQYF. V and J are TRBV25-1 and TRBJ2-5, with a tentative D call TRBD2 (5 bases). V was cut by 2 bases and J by 5 bases, with 12 bases left in between. The CDR3 is 14 residues long. The germline V gene encodes CDR1 MGHDK and CDR2 SYGVNS. Looking up the rest from reference TRBV25-1 and TRBJ2-5 gives the full variable domain: EADIYQTPRYLVIGTGKKITLECSQTMGHDKMYWYQQDPGMELHLIHYSYGVNSTEKGDLSSESTVSRIRTEHFPLTLESARPSHTSQYLCASSEVGIRETQYFGPGTRLLVL.

The chain couples TRBV28 to TRBJ1-2, with 12 bases matching TRBD1. This CDR3 contains 14 residues. V lost 4 bases, J lost 10 bases, and 7 bases stayed unmatched. Per the germline V gene, CDR1 is MDHEN and CDR2 is SYDVKM. The CDR3 spells CASSSTAGQGAYTF. The CDR3 DNA is TGTGCCAGCAGTTCTACTGCGGGACAGGGGGCCTACACCTTC.

The chain employs TRBV7-9 and TRBJ2-2, with 10 bases fitting TRBD1. The length of the CDR3 is 18 residues. V lost 1 base, J lost 0 bases, and 5 bases stayed unmatched. Germline V gives CDR1 SEHNR, CDR2 FQNEAQ (reference sequence). CDR3 in DNA: TGTGCCAGCAGCTTAGGGGACAGGGGCCTTACGAACACCGGGGAGCTGTTTTTT. Protein sequence: CASSLGDRGLTNTGELFF.

This chain links TRBV19 with TRBJ2-6; D may be TRBD1 (5 bases). The CDR3 is 14 amino acids. From germline, CDR1 is LNHDA and CDR2 SQIVND (reference sequence). Trimming took 3 bases from V and 4 from J, leaving 7 bases between them. Here the CDR3 reads CASSIQGGANVLTF. CDR3 nucleotides: TGTGCCAGTAGTATCCAGGGAGGGGCCAACGTCCTGACTTTC.

The J gene is TRBJ1-2, the V gene TRBV27; the D gene is possibly TRBD1 (5 bases). This CDR3 spans 14 amino acids. Per the germline V gene, CDR1 is MNHEY and CDR2 is SMNVEV (reference sequence). V was cut by 2 bases and J by 4 bases, with 11 bases left in between. The CDR3 DNA sequence: TGTGCCAGCAGTTTAACTGGGGGTAGCTATGGCTACACCTTC. This codes for CASSLTGGSYGYTF.

V usage is TRBV5-8 and J usage is TRBJ1-1, with D perhaps matching TRBD1 (5 bases). The V gene lost 4 bases and the J gene lost 5 bases, with 18 bases spanning the gap. This CDR3 has 15 amino acids. Germline-derived CDR1 and CDR2 are SGHTS and YDEGEE. The CDR3 nucleotides read TGTGCCAGCAGCCCGGCCCGGGGGGTGGAGACTGAAGCTTTCTTT. Protein sequence: CASSPARGVETEAFF.

The chain combines TRBV7-9 with TRBJ2-5; 7 bases map to TRBD2. CDR1 and CDR2 (germline): SEHNR, FQNEAQ (reference sequence). J lost 7 bases, V lost 3 bases, and 5 bases had no gene match. CDR3 length equals 13 residues. The CDR3 nucleotides are TGTGCCAGCAGCTTCTTAGGGGAGGGGACCCAGTACTTC. This translates into CASSFLGEGTQYF.